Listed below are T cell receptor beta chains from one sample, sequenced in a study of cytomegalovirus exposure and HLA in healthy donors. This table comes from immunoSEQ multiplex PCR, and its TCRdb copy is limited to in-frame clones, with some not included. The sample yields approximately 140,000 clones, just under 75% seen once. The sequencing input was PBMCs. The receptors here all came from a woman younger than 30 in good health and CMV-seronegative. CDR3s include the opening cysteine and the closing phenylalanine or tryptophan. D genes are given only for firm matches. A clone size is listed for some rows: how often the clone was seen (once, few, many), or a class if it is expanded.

CDR3 DNA: TGTGCCAGCAGCGCCCCATCGGGATTCTACAATGAGCAGTTCTTC
CDR3 protein: CASSAPSGFYNEQFF
J gene: TRBJ2-1
clone size: .
D gene: .
V gene: TRBV9

CDR3 DNA: TGTGCCACCAGCGTCCGGGACAGCGACCTCTCTGGGGCCAACGTCCTGACTTTC
CDR3 protein: CATSVRDSDLSGANVLTF
J gene: TRBJ2-6
clone size: .
D gene: TRBD1
V gene: TRBV15

CDR3 DNA: TGTGCCAGCAGTATGTTATATAGCAATCAGCCCCAGCATTTT
CDR3 protein: CASSMLYSNQPQHF
J gene: TRBJ1-5
clone size: .
D gene: .
V gene: TRBV27

CDR3 DNA: TGTGCTAGTGCCGCTCCAGGGTGGGAGACCCAGTACTTC
CDR3 protein: CASAAPGWETQYF
J gene: TRBJ2-5
clone size: .
D gene: .
V gene: TRBV12-5

CDR3 DNA: TGTGCCAGCTCACCACGGCAGGGGAACTACGAGCAGTACTTC
CDR3 protein: CASSPRQGNYEQYF
J gene: TRBJ2-7
clone size: once
D gene: .
V gene: TRBV18

CDR3 DNA: TGTGCCAGCAGCCCGTTCCCACAGGGGGCGGGAAACACCATATATTTT
CDR3 protein: CASSPFPQGAGNTIYF
J gene: TRBJ1-3
clone size: once
D gene: TRBD1
V gene: TRBV7-2

CDR3 DNA: TGTGCCAGCAGCTTCTATAGCGGGGGGCCCACAGATACGCAGTATTTT
CDR3 protein: CASSFYSGGPTDTQYF
J gene: TRBJ2-3
clone size: .
D gene: TRBD2
V gene: TRBV5-6

CDR3 DNA: TGTGCCAGCAGTTACACAGACTACAATGAGCAGTTCTTC
CDR3 protein: CASSYTDYNEQFF
J gene: TRBJ2-1
clone size: .
D gene: .
V gene: TRBV6-5

CDR3 DNA: TGTGCCAGTCGACGGGAGGGGGGGATAGATACGCAGTATTTT
CDR3 protein: CASRREGGIDTQYF
J gene: TRBJ2-3
clone size: .
D gene: TRBD2
V gene: TRBV28

CDR3 DNA: TGTGCCAGCAGTTTACGGGAGGGTGGCTACACCTTC
CDR3 protein: CASSLREGGYTF
J gene: TRBJ1-2
clone size: few
D gene: .
V gene: TRBV28

CDR3 DNA: TGCAGCGTAGCCCGCGACAGGGCGAAAGGAAACACCATATATTTT
CDR3 protein: CSVARDRAKGNTIYF
J gene: TRBJ1-3
clone size: few
D gene: TRBD1
V gene: TRBV29-1

CDR3 DNA: TGTGCCAGCAGCTTAGTACGGGGCAATCAGCCCCAGCATTTT
CDR3 protein: CASSLVRGNQPQHF
J gene: TRBJ1-5
clone size: .
D gene: .
V gene: TRBV7-2

CDR3 DNA: TGTGCCAGCAGCCGGGGACAGACAAGCAATCAGCCCCAGCATTTT
CDR3 protein: CASSRGQTSNQPQHF
J gene: TRBJ1-5
clone size: .
D gene: TRBD1
V gene: TRBV7-8

CDR3 DNA: TGTGCCAGCAGCTTACTCCCCGTTAATGAAAAACTGTTTTTT
CDR3 protein: CASSLLPVNEKLFF
J gene: TRBJ1-4
clone size: .
D gene: .
V gene: TRBV7-3

CDR3 DNA: TGTGCCAGCAGCTTGAGCGGACAGGTGCTCGCGGGCGAGCAGTTCTTC
CDR3 protein: CASSLSGQVLAGEQFF
J gene: TRBJ2-1
clone size: .
D gene: TRBD1
V gene: TRBV7-2

CDR3 DNA: TGCGCCAGCAGCTTTTCTAGCGGCACAGATACGCAGTATTTT
CDR3 protein: CASSFSSGTDTQYF
J gene: TRBJ2-3
clone size: few
D gene: .
V gene: TRBV5-1

CDR3 DNA: TGTGCCAGCAGCTTTACAGGGACGAACTATGGCTACACCTTC
CDR3 protein: CASSFTGTNYGYTF
J gene: TRBJ1-2
clone size: .
D gene: .
V gene: TRBV7-9

CDR3 DNA: TGTGCCAGCAGCTCGGAGGGCAGCCTGGGGCCCCAGCATTTT
CDR3 protein: CASSSEGSLGPQHF
J gene: TRBJ1-5
clone size: .
D gene: .
V gene: TRBV7-2

CDR3 DNA: TGTGCCAGCAGTTTTAGTTACGGAGACTATGGCTACACCTTC
CDR3 protein: CASSFSYGDYGYTF
J gene: TRBJ1-2
clone size: .
D gene: .
V gene: TRBV28

CDR3 DNA: TGTGCCAGTAATCAAGCGGGGTTCGGCTACGAGCAGTACTTC
CDR3 protein: CASNQAGFGYEQYF
J gene: TRBJ2-7
clone size: .
D gene: TRBD2
V gene: TRBV19

CDR3 DNA: TGTGCCAGCAGCAAACCGGGAGGAACAGATACGCAGTATTTT
CDR3 protein: CASSKPGGTDTQYF
J gene: TRBJ2-3
clone size: .
D gene: .
V gene: TRBV21-1

CDR3 DNA: TGCGCTAGCAGCTTCCGGCAGGGGAATGAAAAACTGTTTTTT
CDR3 protein: CASSFRQGNEKLFF
J gene: TRBJ1-4
clone size: .
D gene: .
V gene: TRBV5-1

CDR3 DNA: TGCAGTGCTTTTAGCGTCAATGAGCAGTTCTTC
CDR3 protein: CSAFSVNEQFF
J gene: TRBJ2-1
clone size: .
D gene: .
V gene: TRBV20-1

CDR3 DNA: TGCGCCAGCAGCTTGGCCCCGGGACAGGGTGTTCAGCCCCAGCATTTT
CDR3 protein: CASSLAPGQGVQPQHF
J gene: TRBJ1-5
clone size: .
D gene: TRBD1
V gene: TRBV5-1

CDR3 DNA: TGCGCCAGCAGTGAACTAGGGGGGGGAGCCGGGGAGCTGTTTTTT
CDR3 protein: CASSELGGGAGELFF
J gene: TRBJ2-2
clone size: .
D gene: .
V gene: TRBV10-1

CDR3 DNA: TGTGCCAGCAGTTCCCACAGCCTAGCCAAAAACATTCAGTACTTC
CDR3 protein: CASSSHSLAKNIQYF
J gene: TRBJ2-4
clone size: .
D gene: .
V gene: TRBV28

CDR3 DNA: TGTGCCAGCCGGGACACCCTTTCCTACGAGCAGTACTTC
CDR3 protein: CASRDTLSYEQYF
J gene: TRBJ2-7
clone size: .
D gene: .
V gene: TRBV6-6

CDR3 DNA: TGCGCCAGCAGCAAGTACGCGAACGGGATCGGTTCGGTTACGCAGTATTTT
CDR3 protein: CASSKYANGIGSVTQYF
J gene: TRBJ2-3
clone size: .
D gene: .
V gene: TRBV4-3

CDR3 DNA: TGTGCCAGCAGGCCAGGGGACACCTCCCGAACGGATGAGCAGTTCTTC
CDR3 protein: CASRPGDTSRTDEQFF
J gene: TRBJ2-1
clone size: .
D gene: .
V gene: TRBV28

CDR3 DNA: TGTGCCAGCAGCTTGGCAAAATGGGGGGGGGACTATGGCTACACCTTC
CDR3 protein: CASSLAKWGGDYGYTF
J gene: TRBJ1-2
clone size: .
D gene: .
V gene: TRBV5-4

CDR3 DNA: TGTGCCTCCCAGACCGGAGGGAACTATGGCTACACCTTC
CDR3 protein: CASQTGGNYGYTF
J gene: TRBJ1-2
clone size: .
D gene: .
V gene: TRBV28

CDR3 DNA: TGTGCCATCAGTGTTAGCATTTTCTCCTTGGACGGACACTACGAGCAGTACTTC
CDR3 protein: CAISVSIFSLDGHYEQYF
J gene: TRBJ2-7
clone size: .
D gene: .
V gene: TRBV10-3

CDR3 DNA: TGTGCCAGCAGCGTAGGGGCAGGTCTATATGGCTACACCTTC
CDR3 protein: CASSVGAGLYGYTF
J gene: TRBJ1-2
clone size: once
D gene: .
V gene: TRBV9

CDR3 DNA: TGTGCCAGCAGTTACTACAGGCTTTCGGGCTATGGCTACACCTTC
CDR3 protein: CASSYYRLSGYGYTF
J gene: TRBJ1-2
clone size: .
D gene: .
V gene: TRBV6-5

CDR3 DNA: TGCGCCAGCAGCCAAGAGATGGTAGCGGTGAACACCGGGGAGCTGTTTTTT
CDR3 protein: CASSQEMVAVNTGELFF
J gene: TRBJ2-2
clone size: once
D gene: .
V gene: TRBV4-3

CDR3 DNA: TGTGCCAGCAGCGGCACGCTAGCGGGCTTAGGGGAGACCCAGTACTTC
CDR3 protein: CASSGTLAGLGETQYF
J gene: TRBJ2-5
clone size: .
D gene: TRBD2
V gene: TRBV7-2

CDR3 DNA: TGTGCCAGCAGCGTAGATGGGGGCGGTGGGGAGACCCAGTACTTC
CDR3 protein: CASSVDGGGGETQYF
J gene: TRBJ2-5
clone size: once
D gene: .
V gene: TRBV9

CDR3 DNA: TGTGCTAGTGGTTTGGTACCCGTCCTTAGCGGGAGTCGGGTCAATGAGCAGTTCTTC
CDR3 protein: CASGLVPVLSGSRVNEQFF
J gene: TRBJ2-1
clone size: .
D gene: TRBD2
V gene: TRBV12-5

CDR3 DNA: TGTGCCAGCAGCGGACAGGGTGGCAATCAGCCCCAGCATTTT
CDR3 protein: CASSGQGGNQPQHF
J gene: TRBJ1-5
clone size: .
D gene: TRBD1
V gene: TRBV6-1

CDR3 DNA: TGTGCCAGCAGAAGGACAGGGCCCTACGAGCAGTACTTC
CDR3 protein: CASRRTGPYEQYF
J gene: TRBJ2-7
clone size: .
D gene: TRBD1
V gene: TRBV6-5

CDR3 DNA: TGTGCCTGGATTTCGTCCCCAACGGGCTATGGCTACACCTTC
CDR3 protein: CAWISSPTGYGYTF
J gene: TRBJ1-2
clone size: .
D gene: .
V gene: TRBV30

CDR3 DNA: TGTGCCAGCAGTGGATCCGGGACAGGGAACACTGAAGCTTTCTTT
CDR3 protein: CASSGSGTGNTEAFF
J gene: TRBJ1-1
clone size: .
D gene: TRBD1
V gene: TRBV6-1

CDR3 DNA: TGTGCCAGCAGCTTAACAGGTTTTGATTCACCCCTCCACTTT
CDR3 protein: CASSLTGFDSPLHF
J gene: TRBJ1-6
clone size: .
D gene: .
V gene: TRBV7-9

CDR3 DNA: TGCGCCAGCAGCCTACCTACGCCCAGGGCCAAGAACACTGAAGCTTTCTTT
CDR3 protein: CASSLPTPRAKNTEAFF
J gene: TRBJ1-1
clone size: .
D gene: .
V gene: TRBV4-1

CDR3 DNA: TGTGCCAGCAGTACCGACAGGGCGCGATCTAACTATGGCTACACCTTC
CDR3 protein: CASSTDRARSNYGYTF
J gene: TRBJ1-2
clone size: once
D gene: TRBD1
V gene: TRBV2

CDR3 DNA: TGTGCCAGCAGTTACTCGAACAGCAGAACTGAAGCTTTCTTT
CDR3 protein: CASSYSNSRTEAFF
J gene: TRBJ1-1
clone size: .
D gene: .
V gene: TRBV6-6

CDR3 DNA: TGCGCCAGCAGCCAATGGGCAGGGGGTGGTGAAAAACTGTTTTTT
CDR3 protein: CASSQWAGGGEKLFF
J gene: TRBJ1-4
clone size: .
D gene: TRBD1
V gene: TRBV4-1

CDR3 DNA: TGTGCCAGCAGCTTCGGGCAGGGCTTCATGAACACTGAAGCTTTCTTT
CDR3 protein: CASSFGQGFMNTEAFF
J gene: TRBJ1-1
clone size: .
D gene: .
V gene: TRBV5-4

CDR3 DNA: TGTGCCAGCAGTGCCACCAGGGGGGCCAACTATGGCTACACCTTC
CDR3 protein: CASSATRGANYGYTF
J gene: TRBJ1-2
clone size: .
D gene: TRBD1
V gene: TRBV6-1

CDR3 DNA: TGCGCCAGCAGCCCCTCCGCAGCGGGGCCCAACACCGGGGAGCTGTTTTTT
CDR3 protein: CASSPSAAGPNTGELFF
J gene: TRBJ2-2
clone size: .
D gene: TRBD2
V gene: TRBV4-1

CDR3 DNA: TGTGCCAGCAGTTACCAACAGGGGCAGGGGATCCATGGCTACACCTTC
CDR3 protein: CASSYQQGQGIHGYTF
J gene: TRBJ1-2
clone size: .
D gene: TRBD1
V gene: TRBV6-5

CDR3 DNA: TGTGCCAGCAGTTACTCGGAGGGAGGGACCCAGTACTTC
CDR3 protein: CASSYSEGGTQYF
J gene: TRBJ2-5
clone size: .
D gene: .
V gene: TRBV6-5

CDR3 DNA: TGTGCCAGCAGCTTAGCAATCCGCCGGTCTGGAAACACCATATATTTT
CDR3 protein: CASSLAIRRSGNTIYF
J gene: TRBJ1-3
clone size: .
D gene: .
V gene: TRBV7-9

CDR3 DNA: TGTGCCAGCAGTAGCCCGGGACAGGGACAAGAGACCCAGTACTTC
CDR3 protein: CASSSPGQGQETQYF
J gene: TRBJ2-5
clone size: .
D gene: TRBD1
V gene: TRBV6-1

CDR3 DNA: TGTGCCAGCAGTCCACCAGGTGCAACTAATGAAAAACTGTTTTTT
CDR3 protein: CASSPPGATNEKLFF
J gene: TRBJ1-4
clone size: .
D gene: .
V gene: TRBV28

CDR3 DNA: TGTGCCAGCAGCGGACAGGGGTCCGGCGGTGAAAAACTGTTTTTT
CDR3 protein: CASSGQGSGGEKLFF
J gene: TRBJ1-4
clone size: .
D gene: TRBD1
V gene: TRBV7-2

CDR3 DNA: TGTGCCAGCAGTTCTCTAGCGGGGGACTACAATGAGCAGTTCTTC
CDR3 protein: CASSSLAGDYNEQFF
J gene: TRBJ2-1
clone size: few
D gene: TRBD2
V gene: TRBV6-4